Reported below is one TCR beta chain. Its cognate antigen is unknown. The data derive from a study of beta chain features in type 1 diabetes. With 5 bases clipped from V and 4 bases from J, the junction kept 10 bases outside the gene matches. Germline lookup yields CDR1 SGHDT and CDR2 YYEEEE. The CDR3 consists of 15 residues. General study points: A possible short-template PCR bias applies equally to patients and controls. There were fewer insertions and more deletions at the VDJ junctions of type 1 diabetes patients. Significant though moderate, a shortening of TCRB CDR3s appeared in all four CD4+ subsets of Type 1 diabetes patients.

What was sequenced were expressed TCRB transcripts, since all of the isolated RNA had been reverse transcribed. TCRdb keeps only in-frame clones here, not all; method: immunoSEQ multiplex PCR. Here the sample spans approximately 730,000 clones, roughly 13% being singletons. The origin of this receptor is a man younger than 30 with type 1 diabetes. V usage is TRBV5-6 and J usage is TRBJ2-7; 9 bases align to TRBD1. Sequenced sample: naive CD4+ T cells from blood. DNA of the CDR3: TGTGCCAGCAGGCAGGGGACAGGGCGGCGGTACGAGCAGTACTTC. Translating it yields CASRQGTGRRYEQYF.